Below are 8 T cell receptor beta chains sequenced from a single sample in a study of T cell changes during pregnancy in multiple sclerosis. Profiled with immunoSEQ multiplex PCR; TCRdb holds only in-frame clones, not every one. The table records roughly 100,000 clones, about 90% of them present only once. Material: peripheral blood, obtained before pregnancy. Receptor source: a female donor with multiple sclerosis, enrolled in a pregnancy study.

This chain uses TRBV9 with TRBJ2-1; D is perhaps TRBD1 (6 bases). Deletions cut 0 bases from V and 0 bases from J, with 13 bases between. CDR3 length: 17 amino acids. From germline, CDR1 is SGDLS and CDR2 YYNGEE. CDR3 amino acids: CASSVDPRGSSYNEQFF. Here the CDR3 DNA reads TGTGCCAGCAGCGTAGATCCAAGGGGGAGCTCCTACAATGAGCAGTTCTTC.

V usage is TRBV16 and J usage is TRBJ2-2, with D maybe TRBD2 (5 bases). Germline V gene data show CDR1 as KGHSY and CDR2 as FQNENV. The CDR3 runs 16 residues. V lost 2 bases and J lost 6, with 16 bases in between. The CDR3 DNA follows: TGTGCCAGCAGCCAAGCCCGATTCCGGCGGGCCGGGGAGCTGTTTTTT. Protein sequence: CASSQARFRRAGELFF. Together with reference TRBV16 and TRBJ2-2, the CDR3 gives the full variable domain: GEEVAQTPKHLVRGEGQKAKLYCAPIKGHSYVFWYQQVLKNEFKFLISFQNENVFDETGMPKERFSAKCLPNSPCSLEIQATKLEDSAVYFCASSQARFRRAGELFFGEGSRLTVL.

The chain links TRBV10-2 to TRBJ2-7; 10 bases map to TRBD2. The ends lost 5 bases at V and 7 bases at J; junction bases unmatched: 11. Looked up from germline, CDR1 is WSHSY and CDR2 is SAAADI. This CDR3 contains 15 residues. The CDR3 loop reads CASSLLAGTSREQYF. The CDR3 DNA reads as TGCGCCAGCAGTTTACTAGCGGGAACGTCGCGAGAGCAGTACTTC.

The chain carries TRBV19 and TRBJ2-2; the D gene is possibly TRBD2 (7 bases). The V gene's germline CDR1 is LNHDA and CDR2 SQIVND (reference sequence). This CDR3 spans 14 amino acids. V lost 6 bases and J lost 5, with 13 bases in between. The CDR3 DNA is TGTGCCAGTAGGGAGGGGGGGAAAACCGGGGAGCTGTTTTTT. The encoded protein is CASREGGKTGELFF.

This CDR3 is CASRSTSGGADEQYF. CDR3 nucleotides: TGCGCCAGCAGATCGACTAGCGGGGGGGCCGACGAGCAGTACTTC. The V call is TRBV5-1, the J call TRBJ2-7; TRBD2 aligns across 14 bases. Germline CDR1 SGHRS, CDR2 YFSETQ. Germline trimming cut 5 bases from V and 5 bases from J; bases unmatched to any gene: 6. The CDR3 consists of 15 residues.

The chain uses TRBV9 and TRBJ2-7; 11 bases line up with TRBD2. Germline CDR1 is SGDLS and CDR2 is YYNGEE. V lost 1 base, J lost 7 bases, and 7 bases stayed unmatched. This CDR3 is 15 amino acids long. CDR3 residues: CASSVLAGGPREQYF. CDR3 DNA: TGTGCCAGCAGCGTATTAGCGGGAGGGCCGCGTGAGCAGTACTTC.

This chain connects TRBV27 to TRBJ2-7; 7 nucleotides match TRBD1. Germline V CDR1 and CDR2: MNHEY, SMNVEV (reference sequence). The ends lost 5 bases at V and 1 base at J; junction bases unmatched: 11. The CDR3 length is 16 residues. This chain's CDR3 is CASSPRRDSSSYEQYF. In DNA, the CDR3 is TGTGCCAGCAGTCCAAGAAGGGACAGTTCTTCCTACGAGCAGTACTTC.

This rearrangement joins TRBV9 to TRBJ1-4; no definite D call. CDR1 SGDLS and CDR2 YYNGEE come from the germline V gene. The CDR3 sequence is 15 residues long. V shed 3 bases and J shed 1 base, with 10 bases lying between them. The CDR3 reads CASSEKEGTNEKLFF. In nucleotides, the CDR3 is TGTGCCAGCAGCGAAAAAGAGGGAACTAATGAAAAACTGTTTTTT.